This entry lists 32 T cell receptor beta chains sequenced from one sample in a study of T cells in localized non-small cell lung cancer. Profiled with immunoSEQ multiplex PCR; TCRdb holds only in-frame clones, not every one. The table lists around 4,400 clones, around 92% of them singletons. The material was peripheral blood, obtained before any cancer treatment. These receptors all come from a woman between 35 and 70 years old with stage I lung adenocarcinoma.

The chain couples TRBV5-6 to TRBJ1-1; 9 nucleotides agree with TRBD1. The CDR3 runs to 13 residues. Losses at the gene ends were 2 bases for V and 5 bases for J; bases not matched to a gene: 1. The germline gives CDR1 SGHDT, CDR2 YYEEEE. CDR3 amino acids: CASSFGQGTEAFF. In DNA form, the CDR3 reads TGTGCCAGCAGCTTCGGACAGGGGACTGAAGCTTTCTTT.

This rearrangement joins TRBV6-1 to TRBJ2-5; the D call may be TRBD1 or TRBD2 (5 bases each). The CDR3 runs to 16 residues. The ends were cut back, 2 bases at V and 5 bases at J, with 18 bases in the middle. Germline V gene sequence: CDR1 MNHNS, CDR2 SASEGT. This CDR3 is CASSEQKGNRGETQYF. In DNA form, the CDR3 reads TGTGCCAGCAGTGAACAAAAGGGGAATCGGGGCGAGACCCAGTACTTC.

The chain joins TRBV28 to TRBJ1-4, with 7 bases fitting TRBD1. The germline CDR1 and CDR2 sequences are MDHEN and SYDVKM. V was clipped by 4 bases and J by 8 bases; unmatched bases: 7. The CDR3 extends over 14 amino acids. The CDR3 coding sequence is TGTGCCAGCAGTTCTACAGGGGAAGAAGAAAAACTGTTTTTT. Amino acid sequence: CASSSTGEEEKLFF.

The V call is TRBV2, the J call TRBJ1-2; D not resolved. Germline CDR1 and CDR2: SNHLY and FYNNEI. The ends were cut back, 5 bases at V and 4 bases at J, with 17 bases in the middle. The CDR3 loop spans 15 amino acids. The DNA for the CDR3 is TGTGCCAGCAGTAGATCCCCCGCTCTACTCTATGGCTACACCTTC. Protein sequence: CASSRSPALLYGYTF.

The rearrangement links TRBV7-9 to TRBJ2-5; the D gene is possibly TRBD2 (6 bases). Trimming took off 7 bases at V and 5 bases at J, with 20 bases between the two ends. CDR1 is SEHNR and CDR2 is FQNEAQ in the germline V gene (reference sequence). The CDR3 contains 15 residues. Here the CDR3 DNA reads TGTGCCAGCAAGACACGGGACTCCGGGGCGGAGACCCAGTACTTC. Translated: CASKTRDSGAETQYF. Looking up the rest from reference TRBV7-9 and TRBJ2-5 gives the full variable domain: DTGVSQNPRHKITKRGQNVTFRCDPISEHNRLYWYRQTLGQGPEFLTYFQNEAQLEKSRLLSDRFSAERPKGSFSTLEIQRTEQGDSAMYLCASKTRDSGAETQYFGPGTRLLVL.

The V and J genes are TRBV6-5 and TRBJ2-3; a weak D match, TRBD1 (6 bases). There are 16 residues in the CDR3. Germline assignment: CDR1 MNHEY and CDR2 SVGAGI. Trimming took off 0 bases at V and 0 bases at J, with 10 bases between the two ends. The CDR3 protein is CASSYSDRTSTDTQYF. In nucleotides, the CDR3 is TGTGCCAGCAGTTACTCTGACAGGACGAGCACAGATACGCAGTATTTT.

This chain uses TRBV29-1 with TRBJ2-7; D possibly uses TRBD1 or TRBD2 (5 bases each). The CDR3 loop spans 14 amino acids. CDR1 and CDR2 (germline): SQVTM, ANQGSEA. V was pared by 6 bases and J by 4 bases, with 19 bases between. The CDR3, as DNA: TGCAGCGTCGGGACCGACACAAGATATTACGAGCAGTACTTC. As protein: CSVGTDTRYYEQYF.

The V and J genes are TRBV4-1 and TRBJ2-7; maybe TRBD2 (6 bases). CDR1 and CDR2 from the germline V gene are MGHRA and YSYEKL. This CDR3 has 12 residues. V gave up 4 bases and J gave up 7 bases, with 11 bases separating them. DNA for the CDR3: TGCGCCAGCAGCCTGGAGGGGCAAGAGCAGTACTTC. Residues: CASSLEGQEQYF.

V usage is TRBV20-1 and J usage is TRBJ2-1; no clear D gene. This CDR3 contains 11 residues. V shed 0 bases and J shed 9 bases, with 6 bases lying between them. Germline CDR1 is DFQATT and CDR2 is SNEGSKA (reference sequence). CDR3: CSARDYGEQFF. The CDR3 nucleotides are TGCAGTGCTAGAGATTATGGTGAGCAGTTCTTC.

V and J are TRBV5-1 and TRBJ1-2; TRBD1 matches at 10 bases. The CDR3 extends over 14 amino acids. J gave up 2 bases and V 7 bases, and 5 bases lay outside the gene matches. Germline lookup yields CDR1 SGHRS and CDR2 YFSETQ. Here the CDR3 reads CASSRGQGNYGYTF. DNA for the CDR3: TGCGCCAGCTCCAGGGGACAGGGGAACTATGGCTACACCTTC.

The chain carries TRBV19 and TRBJ1-2, with 7 positions matching TRBD1. The CDR3 is 14 amino acids. With V trimmed by 4 bases and J by 7 bases, 9 bases remained unmatched. Germline lookup yields CDR1 LNHDA and CDR2 SQIVND (reference sequence). DNA for the CDR3: TGTGCCAGTAGTACCACGGGACAGACGAGTGGCTACACCTTC. This gives the protein CASSTTGQTSGYTF. Supplemented by reference TRBV19 and TRBJ1-2, the full variable domain reads DGGITQSPKYLFRKEGQNVTLSCEQNLNHDAMYWYRQDPGQGLRLIYYSQIVNDFQKGDIAEGYSVSREKKESFPLTVTSAQKNPTAFYLCASSTTGQTSGYTFGSGTRLTVV.

The chain joins TRBV28 to TRBJ1-1, with 8 bases that match TRBD1. This CDR3 has 15 residues. With 8 bases clipped from V and 4 bases from J, the junction kept 12 bases outside the gene matches. The V gene's germline CDR1 is MDHEN and CDR2 SYDVKM. The CDR3 coding sequence is TGTGCCAGCGGTGACAGGGGCTATGGAAGCACTGAAGCTTTCTTT. Protein sequence: CASGDRGYGSTEAFF.

The chain has TRBV19 and TRBJ1-1; D is ambiguous. This CDR3 is 14 amino acids long. The ends were cut back, 5 bases at V and 1 base at J, with 11 bases in the middle. Per the germline V gene, CDR1 is LNHDA and CDR2 is SQIVND (reference sequence). CDR3 nucleotide sequence: TGTGCCAGTAGTCCAATAGGAGAGAACACTGAAGCTTTCTTT. It specifies CASSPIGENTEAFF.

The rearrangement links TRBV19 to TRBJ2-2; no clear D. The length of the CDR3 is 14 residues. V was cut by 3 bases and J by 10 bases, with 15 bases left in between. From germline, CDR1 is LNHDA and CDR2 SQIVND (reference sequence). CDR3 DNA sequence: TGTGCCAGTAGTATCCCACCCCGCCCTGCGGAGCTGTTTTTT. Its protein product is CASSIPPRPAELFF.

In DNA form, the CDR3 reads TGTGCCAGCAGCGAGGCGGGACAGAAGAACACTGAAGCTTTCTTT. This gives the protein CASSEAGQKNTEAFF. The V and J genes are TRBV11-3 and TRBJ1-1, with 7 bases fitting TRBD1. CDR1 and CDR2 from the germline V gene are SGHNT and YENEEA. Trimming cost V 5 bases and J 1 base; bases outside gene matches: 7. The CDR3 contains 15 residues.

The V gene is TRBV27, the J gene TRBJ1-2, with D unclear. Germline CDR1 MNHEY, CDR2 SMNVEV (reference sequence). V gave up 2 bases and J gave up 4 bases, with 14 bases separating them. This CDR3 region has 15 residues. In DNA form, the CDR3 reads TGTGCCAGCAGTTTACAGATCGGAGGAGCCTATGGCTACACCTTC. Protein sequence: CASSLQIGGAYGYTF.

This clone appeared once. This sequence joins TRBV18 and TRBJ2-3; possible D gene TRBD2, 6 bases. From germline, CDR1 is KGHSH and CDR2 LQKENI. The CDR3 sequence is 14 residues long. V was cut by 3 bases and J by 4 bases, with 11 bases left in between. CDR3 residues: CASSPSASADTQYF. The CDR3 bases are TGTGCCAGCTCACCCTCCGCTAGCGCAGATACGCAGTATTTT.

The chain links TRBV18 to TRBJ2-1; 10 bases match TRBD2. The ends lost 3 bases at V and 7 bases at J; junction bases unmatched: 12. CDR3 size: 17 residues. The V gene's germline CDR1 is KGHSH and CDR2 LQKENI. In DNA, the CDR3 is TGTGCCAGCTCACCGGTATTGAGCGGGAGGGCCAATAATGAGCAGTTCTTC. Protein: CASSPVLSGRANNEQFF.

The chain joins TRBV2 to TRBJ1-1; D not resolved. From germline, CDR1 is SNHLY and CDR2 FYNNEI. The CDR3 is made up of 14 amino acids. V was pared by 1 base and J by 1 base, with 7 bases between. The CDR3 DNA sequence: TGTGCCAGCAGTGAAGTTACGGGGAACACTGAAGCTTTCTTT. As protein: CASSEVTGNTEAFF.

This clone has just a few counts. The rearrangement links TRBV27 to TRBJ2-2, with D perhaps being TRBD1 or TRBD2 (6 bases each). V gave up 2 bases and J gave up 3 bases, with 10 bases separating them. This CDR3 has 15 amino acids. CDR1 is MNHEY, CDR2 SMNVEV, per germline (reference sequence). Here the CDR3 DNA reads TGTGCCAGCAGTTTAGCGGGACAAGACACCGGGGAGCTGTTTTTT. Translation gives CASSLAGQDTGELFF.

This clone was seen only once. CDR3 in DNA: TGTGCCAGCAGCAAAGGTAAGACAGGCTCCTACGAGCAGTACTTC. It yields the protein CASSKGKTGSYEQYF. The chain couples TRBV21-1 to TRBJ2-7; TRBD1, the table's D call, was not compared with the DNA. TRBV21-1 is listed as a pseudogene. The CDR3 is 15 residues long.

The chain combines TRBV6-5 with TRBJ2-3; 11 positions match TRBD2. The CDR3 loop spans 13 amino acids. Per germline, CDR1 MNHEY and CDR2 SVGAGI. Trimming cost V 8 bases and J 8 bases; bases outside gene matches: 6. The CDR3, as DNA: TGTGCCAGCGTAGCGGGAGGGCCCGGTACGCAGTATTTT. Its protein is CASVAGGPGTQYF.

The V call is TRBV29-1, the J call TRBJ2-1; D is unclear. The germline gives CDR1 SQVTM, CDR2 ANQGSEA. The CDR3 is made up of 12 amino acids. Trimming cost V 7 bases and J 7 bases, with 14 bases left between them. The CDR3 coding sequence is TGCAGCGGTGGGATCCTGCGGAATGAGCAGTTCTTC. This encodes CSGGILRNEQFF.

This chain links TRBV27 with TRBJ2-3, with no clear D. There are 12 residues in the CDR3. Trimming stripped 6 bases from V and 9 bases from J, with 13 bases between. CDR1 is MNHEY, CDR2 SMNVEV, per germline (reference sequence). CDR3 protein: CASSTAAETQYF. As DNA, the CDR3 is TGTGCCAGCAGCACGGCGGCGGAAACGCAGTATTTT.

This chain connects TRBV6-5 to TRBJ1-3; D gene ambiguous. V gave up 2 bases and J gave up 5 bases, with 10 bases separating them. The CDR3 has 14 residues. Germline-derived CDR1 and CDR2 are MNHEY and SVGAGI. The CDR3 coding sequence is TGTGCCAGCAGTTACCTCGGGGAAAGAAACACCATATATTTT. It encodes CASSYLGERNTIYF.

This clone showed up just once. The V call is TRBV11-2, the J call TRBJ2-3; TRBD2 matches 7 bases. This CDR3 contains 15 residues. The germline CDR1 and CDR2 sequences are SGHAT and FQNNGV. V gave up 6 bases and J gave up 1 base; unmatched junction bases: 7. In DNA form, the CDR3 reads TGTGCCAGCAGACGTCCGGGACTACGCACAGATACGCAGTATTTT. As protein: CASRRPGLRTDTQYF.

The CDR3 DNA sequence: TGTGCCAGCAGCCTGGTGGGAGGAACGAACACTGAAGCTTTCTTT. Translating gives CASSLVGGTNTEAFF. The chain joins TRBV11-2 to TRBJ1-1; no clear D. In germline, CDR1 is SGHAT, CDR2 FQNNGV. CDR3 length: 15 amino acids. With 5 bases removed from V and 1 base from J, the gap between germline ends came to 14 bases.

The CDR3 DNA sequence: TGTGCCAGTAGTATGGCCGACAGGGTCTATGGCTACACCTTC. Translated: CASSMADRVYGYTF. The genes are TRBV19 and TRBJ1-2, with 7 bases matching TRBD1. Trimming removed 3 bases from V and 4 bases from J; junction bases left unmatched: 5. CDR3 size: 14 residues. From germline, CDR1 is LNHDA and CDR2 SQIVND (reference sequence).

V gene TRBV5-6 combines with J gene TRBJ1-3, with 7 bases fitting TRBD1. Per the germline V gene, CDR1 is SGHDT and CDR2 is YYEEEE. V trimming: 3 bases; J trimming: 4 bases; junction bases outside the gene matches: 4. There are 14 residues in the CDR3. The CDR3 DNA follows: TGTGCCAGCAGCTCTCCAGGGGGAGGAAACACCATATATTTT. Translation gives CASSSPGGGNTIYF.

The chain uses TRBV7-9 and TRBJ1-4; TRBD1 might be the D (6 bases). This CDR3 comprises 16 residues. Trimming took off 3 bases at V and 4 bases at J, with 15 bases between the two ends. Germline V gene data show CDR1 as SEHNR and CDR2 as FQNEAQ (reference sequence). In nucleotides, the CDR3 is TGTGCCAGCAGCTTTAGTCGTGGCAGGGGTAATGAAAAACTGTTTTTT. It specifies CASSFSRGRGNEKLFF.

This clone was seen once. The genes are TRBV28 and TRBJ1-3; perhaps TRBD1 as D (6 bases). The CDR3 has 15 residues. In germline, CDR1 is MDHEN, CDR2 SYDVKM. Trimming shortened V by 7 bases and J by 0 bases, and 13 bases separated the two germline ends. CDR3 protein: CASNEGGLSGNTIYF. In DNA, the CDR3 is TGTGCCAGCAACGAGGGGGGACTCTCTGGAAACACCATATATTTT. Full variable domain (missing parts from reference TRBV28 and TRBJ1-3): DVKVTQSSRYLVKRTGEKVFLECVQDMDHENMFWYRQDPGLGLRLIYFSYDVKMKEKGDIPEGYSVSREKKERFSLILESASTNQTSMYLCASNEGGLSGNTIYFGEGSWLTVV.

J is TRBJ2-3 and V is TRBV9; D gene ambiguous. CDR1 SGDLS and CDR2 YYNGEE come from the germline V gene. V gave up 3 bases and J gave up 1 base, with 3 bases separating them. CDR3 length: 12 amino acids. The CDR3 DNA is TGTGCCAGCAGCGGGGGCACAGATACGCAGTATTTT. Translated, it gives CASSGGTDTQYF.